This passage covers 23 T cell receptor beta chains from one sample sequenced in a study of shared clonotypes between healthy human individuals. Sequencing was performed with immunoSEQ multiplex PCR; in TCRdb, only in-frame clones are kept and a portion is missing. The sample shows approximately 2.5 million clones, around nine tenths of them seen only once. Sequenced sample: naive CD4+ T cells sorted from blood. Sample subset: CD45RA+ positively selected. All receptors come from a young man in good health.

The J gene is TRBJ2-7, the V gene TRBV19; 7 bases fit TRBD2. This CDR3 is built from 15 residues. The V gene end was trimmed by 2 bases and the J gene end by 5 bases; junction bases not matched to a gene: 9. Germline values: CDR1 LNHDA, CDR2 SQIVND (reference sequence). The CDR3 protein is CASSISGKGSDEQYF. The DNA for the CDR3 is TGTGCCAGTAGTATAAGCGGGAAAGGCTCGGACGAGCAGTACTTC.

The chain couples TRBV2 to TRBJ1-6; D gene unclear. Deletions cut 8 bases from V and 11 bases from J, with 22 bases between. Per the germline V gene, CDR1 is SNHLY and CDR2 is FYNNEI. CDR3 length: 15 amino acids. This chain's CDR3 is CASRRLDGSLPPLHF. The CDR3 DNA reads as TGTGCCAGCCGGAGATTAGACGGCTCCCTCCCACCCCTCCACTTT. Full variable domain (missing parts from reference TRBV2 and TRBJ1-6): EPEVTQTPSHQVTQMGQEVILRCVPISNHLYFYWYRQILGQKVEFLVSFYNNEISEKSEIFDDQFSVERPDGSNFTLKIRSTKLEDSAMYFCASRRLDGSLPPLHFGNGTRLTVT.

The gene calls are TRBV7-8 and TRBJ1-2; no reliable D call. The V gene lost 2 bases and the J gene lost 7 bases, with 11 bases spanning the gap. The CDR3 totals 13 residues. The V gene's germline CDR1 is SGHVS and CDR2 FQNEAQ. Here the CDR3 reads CASSLKGTGGYTF. CDR3 in DNA: TGTGCCAGCAGCTTAAAGGGAACGGGTGGCTACACCTTC.

V is TRBV5-4 and J is TRBJ2-5, with 8 positions matching TRBD2. Germline lookup yields CDR1 SGHNT and CDR2 YYREEE (reference sequence). The junction had 18 bases not matched to a gene; V was cut back by 6 bases and J by 5 bases. This CDR3 is 17 amino acids long. CDR3 sequence: CASTPIPGLGISETQYF. In DNA form, the CDR3 reads TGTGCCAGCACCCCGATTCCGGGACTAGGTATTAGCGAGACCCAGTACTTC.

This clone was seen more than once but under ten times. The rearrangement links TRBV2 to TRBJ1-4; 7 nucleotides agree with TRBD1. V lost 4 bases and J lost 7; bases outside the gene matches: 6. CDR3 length: 14 amino acids. From germline, CDR1 is SNHLY and CDR2 FYNNEI. The CDR3 loop is CASSGFWTGEKLFF. Written as DNA, the CDR3 is TGTGCCAGCAGTGGATTCTGGACAGGTGAAAAACTGTTTTTT.

This chain uses TRBV7-9 with TRBJ2-5, with 8 nucleotides matching TRBD2. This CDR3 comprises 17 residues. Germline values: CDR1 SEHNR, CDR2 FQNEAQ (reference sequence). Trimming removed 5 bases from V and 1 base from J; junction bases left unmatched: 12. CDR3 amino acids: CASSLPGLGLFQETQYF. The CDR3 coding sequence is TGTGCCAGCAGCCTGCCGGGACTAGGTTTATTCCAAGAGACCCAGTACTTC.

The rearrangement uses TRBV18 and TRBJ2-7; 9 nucleotides agree with TRBD2. With V trimmed by 3 bases and J by 0 bases, 3 bases remained unmatched. Germline V gives CDR1 KGHSH, CDR2 LQKENI. This CDR3 spans 15 amino acids. The DNA of the CDR3 is TGTGCCAGCTCACCCCCTAGCGGGGACTCCTACGAGCAGTACTTC. This gives the protein CASSPPSGDSYEQYF.

This rearrangement joins TRBV6-6 to TRBJ1-1, with a tentative D call TRBD1 (6 bases). V was trimmed by 5 bases and J by 7 bases, leaving 8 bases between them. The CDR3 spans 11 residues. In germline, CDR1 is MNHNY, CDR2 SVGAGI (reference sequence). The CDR3 sequence: CASSTRGEAFF. CDR3 DNA: TGTGCCAGCAGTACCAGGGGTGAAGCTTTCTTT.

Details on this clone: At one end the junction does not follow the germline gene, possibly because of a read error. The CDR3 coding sequence is TGTGCTAGCAGCCCGGACAGGGGGGACGAGCAGTACTTC. Translating gives CASSPDRGDEQYF. This chain connects TRBV7-7 to TRBJ2-7; 10 bases are a match to TRBD1. The CDR3 has 13 amino acids. Germline CDR1 is SSHAT and CDR2 is FNYEAQ (reference sequence).

The rearrangement joins TRBV6-5 to TRBJ1-5, with a tentative D call TRBD1 (5 bases). Germline V gives CDR1 MNHEY, CDR2 SVGAGI. The V and J ends lost 7 bases and 3 bases respectively, with 16 bases between them. This CDR3 is built from 15 residues. The CDR3: CASTPGDRDNQPQHF. The CDR3 coding sequence is TGTGCCAGCACCCCCGGCGACAGAGACAATCAGCCCCAGCATTTT.

V gene TRBV2 combines with J gene TRBJ1-6, with 7 positions matching TRBD1. CDR1 and CDR2 from the germline V gene are SNHLY and FYNNEI. V lost 6 bases, J lost 8 bases, and 7 bases stayed unmatched. The CDR3 has 14 amino acids. The CDR3 nucleotides are TGTGCCAGCAGAAGACAGGGAGGTTATTCACCCCTCCACTTT. This gives the protein CASRRQGGYSPLHF. Supplemented by reference TRBV2 and TRBJ1-6, the full variable domain reads EPEVTQTPSHQVTQMGQEVILRCVPISNHLYFYWYRQILGQKVEFLVSFYNNEISEKSEIFDDQFSVERPDGSNFTLKIRSTKLEDSAMYFCASRRQGGYSPLHFGNGTRLTVT.

The V and J genes are TRBV5-1 and TRBJ2-5; TRBD1 is a possible D gene (6 bases). The CDR3 runs 15 residues. Germline V lookup: CDR1 SGHRS, CDR2 YFSETQ. The V end lost 4 bases, the J end lost 4 bases, and 17 bases lay between the germline ends. The DNA for the CDR3 is TGCGCCAGCAGCGTCGGGACACCGGGAAGAGAGACCCAGTACTTC. It yields the protein CASSVGTPGRETQYF.

The rearrangement uses TRBV18 and TRBJ2-7; no reliable D call. The CDR3 sequence is 14 residues long. V was pared by 3 bases and J by 0 bases, with 9 bases between. Germline CDR1 is KGHSH and CDR2 is LQKENI. The CDR3 loop is CASSPGPVSYEQYF. For the CDR3, the DNA is TGTGCCAGCTCACCGGGCCCGGTCTCCTACGAGCAGTACTTC.

This chain links TRBV7-2 with TRBJ1-4; D might be TRBD1 (6 bases). The CDR3 totals 13 residues. The germline gives CDR1 SGHTA, CDR2 FQGNSA. V lost 5 bases to trimming and J lost 8 bases, with 12 bases between them. This chain's CDR3 is CASSRQVVEKLFF. The CDR3 bases are TGTGCCAGCAGCCGACAGGTTGTGGAAAAACTGTTTTTT. Combining the CDR3 with reference TRBV7-2 and TRBJ1-4 gives the whole variable domain GAGVSQSPSNKVTEKGKDVELRCDPISGHTALYWYRQSLGQGLEFLIYFQGNSAPDKSGLPSDRFSAERTGGSVSTLTIQRTQQEDSAVYLCASSRQVVEKLFFGSGTQLSVL.

The chain links TRBV9 to TRBJ2-5, with D possibly matching TRBD1 (7 bases). The germline V and J ends were trimmed by 2 bases and 6 bases, with 20 bases remaining between them. The CDR3 extends over 16 amino acids. Germline lookup yields CDR1 SGDLS and CDR2 YYNGEE. This CDR3 reads CASSVGQGGSWKTQYF. In DNA form, the CDR3 reads TGTGCCAGCAGCGTCGGGCAGGGGGGATCATGGAAGACCCAGTACTTC.

This rearrangement joins TRBV6-5 to TRBJ1-2; 9 bases match TRBD1. J lost 9 bases, V lost 4 bases, and 3 bases had no gene match. This CDR3 has 12 residues. CDR1 MNHEY and CDR2 SVGAGI come from the germline V gene. CDR3 protein: CASSSGTGSYTF. CDR3 in DNA: TGTGCCAGCAGTTCCGGGACAGGGAGCTACACCTTC.

The chain has TRBV19 and TRBJ2-1; D is undetermined. Germline CDR1 and CDR2: LNHDA and SQIVND (reference sequence). This CDR3 contains 13 residues. V gave up 4 bases and J gave up 4 bases, with 8 bases separating them. The CDR3 loop reads CASSTPPYNEQFF. CDR3 sequence (DNA): TGTGCCAGTAGTACCCCCCCTTACAATGAGCAGTTCTTC.

The chain employs TRBV5-1 and TRBJ1-2; 9 nucleotides align to TRBD1. In germline, CDR1 is SGHRS, CDR2 YFSETQ. V lost 1 base, J lost 8 bases, and 6 bases stayed unmatched. The CDR3 contains 14 residues. The CDR3 here is CASSLPGTGFGYTF. Written as DNA, the CDR3 is TGCGCCAGCAGCTTGCCTGGGACAGGGTTCGGCTACACCTTC.

On this clone itself: Other DNA sequences from this sample encode an identical CDR3 as well. This rearrangement joins TRBV10-3 to TRBJ1-2, with D unresolved. The CDR3 is 11 residues long. V lost 2 bases and J 2 bases, leaving 0 bases between the germline ends. The germline V gene encodes CDR1 ENHRY and CDR2 SYGVKD. This CDR3 is CAISENYGYTF. CDR3 DNA: TGTGCCATCAGTGAGAACTATGGCTACACCTTC.

This clone has only one observation. CDR3 in amino acids: CASSTRASAEAFF. CDR3 nucleotides: TGCGCCAGCAGCACGCGGGCAAGTGCTGAAGCTTTCTTT. This rearrangement joins TRBV5-1 to TRBJ1-1; no clear D gene. Trimming took off 4 bases at V and 6 bases at J, with 13 bases between the two ends. The CDR3 spans 13 residues. CDR1 is SGHRS, CDR2 YFSETQ, per germline.

The V and J genes are TRBV29-1 and TRBJ2-3; D not resolved. This CDR3 region has 13 residues. V dropped 3 bases and J dropped 2 bases, with 9 bases sitting between them. CDR1 and CDR2 from the germline V gene are SQVTM and ANQGSEA. The DNA of the CDR3 is TGCAGCGTTGACTCTCCCTTCACAGATACGCAGTATTTT. Protein: CSVDSPFTDTQYF.

The rearrangement links TRBV6-6 to TRBJ2-1; 9 nucleotides match TRBD1. From germline, CDR1 is MNHNY and CDR2 SVGAGI (reference sequence). The junction had 6 bases not matched to a gene; V was cut back by 8 bases and J by 4 bases. The CDR3 is 14 amino acids. The CDR3 reads CASADRGTYNEQFF. DNA of the CDR3: TGTGCCAGCGCCGACAGGGGGACATACAATGAGCAGTTCTTC.

This chain joins TRBV10-3 and TRBJ2-3; D unclear. Germline loops: CDR1 ENHRY, CDR2 SYGVKD. CDR3 size: 15 residues. Trimming took off 6 bases at V and 1 base at J, with 14 bases between the two ends. CDR3 in amino acids: CAIRSLAGGTDTQYF. The CDR3 DNA is TGTGCCATCAGGAGTTTGGCAGGCGGCACAGATACGCAGTATTTT.